This is a list of T cell receptor beta chains from one sample in a study of shared T cell receptors in the human thymus. Only in-frame clones appear in the TCRdb table, and some are missing; sequencing was by immunoSEQ multiplex PCR. The sample lists about 380,000 clones, 95% seen once, with approximately 0.02% in the top ten. Sequencing was carried out using thymocytes. The receptors stem from a human donor. The CDR3 runs from the conserved cysteine through the conserved F or W. The D gene is left open where the match is weak. Rows give clone size only sometimes, using once, few, many, or a class for an expanded clone.

CDR3 DNA,CDR3 protein,D gene,clone size,V gene,J gene
TGTGCCAGCAGCGTAGGGACAGGGGAGATGAACACTGAAGCTTTCTTT,CASSVGTGEMNTEAFF,TRBD1,-,TRBV9,TRBJ1-1
TGTGCCAGCAGTGAAGTTACTAGCGCAGGAGAGACCCAGTACTTC,CASSEVTSAGETQYF,TRBD2,-,TRBV2,TRBJ2-5
TGTGCCAGCAGCAAGGACAGCTCTGGGGCCAACGTCCTGACTTTC,CASSKDSSGANVLTF,-,once,TRBV28,TRBJ2-6
TGTGCCAGCAGTTTAATCCGGGACGGAGAAAGTCGGCAGCCCCAGCATTTT,CASSLIRDGESRQPQHF,-,-,TRBV27,TRBJ1-5
TGTGCCAGCAGCTTAGATGAGGGAGCGATCTCCTACGAGCAGTACTTC,CASSLDEGAISYEQYF,-,-,TRBV11-2,TRBJ2-7
TGTGCCAGCAGCCCATACGCCCCGGAGACAACTAATGAAAAACTGTTTTTT,CASSPYAPETTNEKLFF,-,-,TRBV4-2,TRBJ1-4
TGTGCCAGCAGCTTAAGCGGGAGCCGTACTAATGAGCAGTTCTTC,CASSLSGSRTNEQFF,TRBD2,-,TRBV7-3,TRBJ2-1
TGTGCCAGCAGCAAAGCACCGGGAGCACGCTACGAGCAGTACTTC,CASSKAPGARYEQYF,-,-,TRBV21-1,TRBJ2-7
TGCGCCAGCAACTCGCCGAAAGACACAGATACGCAGTATTTT,CASNSPKDTDTQYF,-,-,TRBV5-1,TRBJ2-3
TGTGCCAGCAGCTTGTTAAGGGTCTACAATGAGCAGTTCTTC,CASSLLRVYNEQFF,-,-,TRBV5-6,TRBJ2-1
TGTGCCAGCAGCTCCCAGGGCGCAGGGGGCCTTCAGCGTGGAAACACCATATATTTT,CASSSQGAGGLQRGNTIYF,TRBD1,-,TRBV7-8,TRBJ1-3
TGTGCCAGCAGCTTAACATTTTCTAGCGGCTATCCTTCCACAGATACGCAGTATTTT,CASSLTFSSGYPSTDTQYF,TRBD2,-,TRBV7-2,TRBJ2-3
TGCGCCAGCAGCTTGCCACTAGCGGGACCCTCCTACGAGCAGTACTTC,CASSLPLAGPSYEQYF,TRBD2,-,TRBV5-1,TRBJ2-7
TGTGCCAGCACCAAGAACTATGGCTACACCTTC,CASTKNYGYTF,-,-,TRBV6-5,TRBJ1-2
TGTGCCAGCAGCGTCTTGACCGGGACAGAGAATAACTATGGCTACACCTTC,CASSVLTGTENNYGYTF,TRBD1,-,TRBV9,TRBJ1-2
TGTGCCAGCAGTTTTTCATCTGGGGCCAACGTCCTGACTTTC,CASSFSSGANVLTF,-,-,TRBV27,TRBJ2-6
TGCGCCAGCAGACTAGCGGGAGAGTACGAGCAGTACTTC,CASRLAGEYEQYF,TRBD2,-,TRBV10-2,TRBJ2-7
TGTGCCAGCAGCTTGTATGGCGGAGTAAATCAGCCCCAGCATTTT,CASSLYGGVNQPQHF,-,-,TRBV5-8,TRBJ1-5
TGTGCCAGCAGTGAAACAGAAAGGAACACTGAAGCTTTCTTT,CASSETERNTEAFF,-,-,TRBV6-1,TRBJ1-1
TGTGCCAGTAGCTTATGCGGGGGTTCCCATCCCTACGAGCAGTACTTC,CASSLCGGSHPYEQYF,TRBD2,-,TRBV19,TRBJ2-7
TGTGCTAGTGGCCCCGGGACAGGAAGCACAGATACGCAGTATTTT,CASGPGTGSTDTQYF,TRBD1,-,TRBV12-5,TRBJ2-3
TGTGCCAGCAGTAGGGACAGCCCCTACGAGCAGTACTTC,CASSRDSPYEQYF,TRBD1,-,TRBV11-2,TRBJ2-7
TGCGCCAGCAGCCACTCTGCCAAAAGCAGGGGACGCCAAGAGACCCAGTACTTC,CASSHSAKSRGRQETQYF,-,once,TRBV4-3,TRBJ2-5
TGTGCCAGCAGCTTAGCCGGCAGGCCCACAGATACGCAGTATTTT,CASSLAGRPTDTQYF,-,-,TRBV7-2,TRBJ2-3
TGTGCCAGCAGCTTGTTAGGCACAGGGGGTGGCTACACCTTC,CASSLLGTGGGYTF,TRBD1,-,TRBV5-5,TRBJ1-2
TGTGCCAGCAGCTTAGGGGGAGTCGTCCTTCTGGCCAAAAACATTCAGTACTTC,CASSLGGVVLLAKNIQYF,-,-,TRBV7-8,TRBJ2-4
TGTGCCAGTAGCAAACCCGGGGGGCCCTACGAGCAGTACTTC,CASSKPGGPYEQYF,-,once,TRBV19,TRBJ2-7
TGCGCCAGCAGCCAAGAGCATCTAGCGGATAACACCGGGGAGCTGTTTTTT,CASSQEHLADNTGELFF,TRBD2,-,TRBV4-3,TRBJ2-2
TGCGCCAGCAGCCAAGAAGGCAGGGAGTCCCAGCCCCAGCATTTT,CASSQEGRESQPQHF,-,-,TRBV4-1,TRBJ1-5
TGTGCCAGTACGGAGGATGTGGGGGCAACTAATGAAAAACTGTTTTTT,CASTEDVGATNEKLFF,-,-,TRBV19,TRBJ1-4
TGTGCCAGCAGTTCGCCGGGACTACCTAATGAGCAGTTCTTC,CASSSPGLPNEQFF,TRBD2,-,TRBV27,TRBJ2-1
TGTGCCAGTAGTATCGCGCAGGGGAACTATGGCTACACCTTC,CASSIAQGNYGYTF,-,-,TRBV19,TRBJ1-2
TGTGCCAGCAGCTTAGAGTCCTCGACCATATATTTT,CASSLESSTIYF,-,-,TRBV7-6,TRBJ1-3
TGTGCCAGCAGTGAAAATGGGAGGTGGGGGCAGAAAGATACGCAGTATTTT,CASSENGRWGQKDTQYF,-,-,TRBV6-1,TRBJ2-3
TGCGCCAGCAGTAGGAGGGGGTACACTGAAGCTTTCTTT,CASSRRGYTEAFF,-,-,TRBV4-1,TRBJ1-1
TGCGCCAGCAGCTCACCCGGGACGACGGGCGGGGAGCTGTTTTTT,CASSSPGTTGGELFF,-,-,TRBV5-1,TRBJ2-2
TGTGCCAGCACCCTAAAAACAGGGTGGGGCTCCTACGAGCAGTACTTC,CASTLKTGWGSYEQYF,-,once,TRBV7-2,TRBJ2-7
TGTGCCAGCAGCTGCCCGGGACAGACCTACGAGCAGTACTTC,CASSCPGQTYEQYF,TRBD1,-,TRBV7-2,TRBJ2-7
TGTGCCAGCAGCCCACGTCCCCCCAGGGCAGATACGCAGTATTTT,CASSPRPPRADTQYF,-,-,TRBV11-1,TRBJ2-3
TGTGCCAGCAGCTCGGACCCTGGACAGGGAGACGAGCAGTACTTC,CASSSDPGQGDEQYF,TRBD1,-,TRBV7-6,TRBJ2-7
TGTGCCACCAGCAGTTCCCTAGCGAGCGACTCGAACACCGGGGAGCTGTTTTTT,CATSSSLASDSNTGELFF,-,-,TRBV15,TRBJ2-2
TGCAGCGTTGAAGGGGCCCAGCATGGCTATACCTTC,CSVEGAQHGYTF,-,-,TRBV29-1,TRBJ1-2
TGTGCCAGCAGTCTACACGGGAAGGGGCAGCCCCAGCATTTT,CASSLHGKGQPQHF,-,once,TRBV6-6,TRBJ1-5
TGTGCCAGCCTTCCCCGCGGGAGGGCAGTCACAGATACGCAGTATTTT,CASLPRGRAVTDTQYF,TRBD2,-,TRBV27,TRBJ2-3
TGTGCCAGCAGCCATGCTATAGGACAGGCATCACCCTATGGCTACACCTTC,CASSHAIGQASPYGYTF,TRBD1,-,TRBV4-2,TRBJ1-2
TGCGCCAGCAGCCAACGGACAGGGATCCCCGGGGAGCTGTTTTTT,CASSQRTGIPGELFF,TRBD1,-,TRBV4-3,TRBJ2-2
TGTGCCACCAGCGGCAGGGGCCGGGCCTCTGGAAACACCATATATTTT,CATSGRGRASGNTIYF,-,-,TRBV15,TRBJ1-3
TGTGCCAGCAACGACGGGACAGGGGACAATGAGCAGTTCTTC,CASNDGTGDNEQFF,TRBD1,-,TRBV28,TRBJ2-1
TGTGCCAGCAGCTTGAGGCAGGGGGAGCAGTACTTC,CASSLRQGEQYF,-,-,TRBV27,TRBJ2-7
TGTGCCAGCAGCGCAGAAGTAGGCAACGAGCAGTACTTC,CASSAEVGNEQYF,-,once,TRBV9,TRBJ2-7
TGTGCCAGCAGTTTAGCTGTCACCCCCTATGGCTACACCTTC,CASSLAVTPYGYTF,-,-,TRBV28,TRBJ1-2
TGTGCCAGCAGCCGACACTATGGACTAGCGGGAGTCAGCTCCTACAATGAGCAGTTCTTC,CASSRHYGLAGVSSYNEQFF,TRBD2,-,TRBV9,TRBJ2-1
TGCGCCAGCGAAGCAGGGAGTGGGGAGAGGGCCGACACTCTCTCCTACGAGCAGTACTTC,CASEAGSGERADTLSYEQYF,-,-,TRBV5-1,TRBJ2-7
TGTGCCAGCAGCCTTTCAGGGCGCTACGAGCAGTACTTC,CASSLSGRYEQYF,-,-,TRBV28,TRBJ2-7
TGTGCCAGCAGCCCTTTCAAATCCTACGAGCAGTACTTC,CASSPFKSYEQYF,-,-,TRBV7-9,TRBJ2-7